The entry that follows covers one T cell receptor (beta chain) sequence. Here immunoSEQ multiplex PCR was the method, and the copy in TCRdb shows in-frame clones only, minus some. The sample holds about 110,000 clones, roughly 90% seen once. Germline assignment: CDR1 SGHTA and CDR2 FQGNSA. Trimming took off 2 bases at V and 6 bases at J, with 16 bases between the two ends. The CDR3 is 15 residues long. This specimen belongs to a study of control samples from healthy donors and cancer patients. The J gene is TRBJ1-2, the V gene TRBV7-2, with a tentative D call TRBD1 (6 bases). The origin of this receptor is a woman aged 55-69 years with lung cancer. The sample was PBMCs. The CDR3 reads CASSLSGAVVDGYTF. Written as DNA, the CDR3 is TGTGCCAGCAGCTTATCAGGGGCGGTAGTCGATGGCTACACCTTC.